This TCR beta chain was retrieved from a study of cytomegalovirus exposure and HLA in healthy donors (dated 2017 in TCRdb). Looking at the study overall: The 500 to 800 repertoires of the first cohort and the 120 validation repertoires were produced on the same platform, according to a later analysis. The study aimed to test whether cataloging public T cell receptors could reveal signatures of past pathogen exposure. In addition to the first cohort of hundreds of subjects, a separate validation cohort of approximately 130 different subjects was used. To predict cytomegalovirus infection status, the study combined high-throughput TCR immunosequencing, statistical association of individual TCRs with disease status, and machine learning. Overall study results and their limits: The authors suggested that the approach could potentially be extended to other disease states and immunological phenotypes. While some public TCRs were present in many individuals, most TCR sequences turned up only very rarely across donors. In both the original and validation cohorts, the classifier was reported to diagnose cytomegalovirus status with high specificity and sensitivity. In vitro tests confirmed that a few of the cytomegalovirus-associated TCR beta chains recognize cytomegalovirus antigens. The study listed 164 TCR beta chains as associated with cytomegalovirus. All 120 or so repertoires were used to score co-occurrence in the validation cohort in a later analysis, because that analysis had no HLA typing for the cohort. A later analysis found that TCRs clustered in the first cohort also tended to co-occur in the 110 or so validation repertoires, with 94% of cluster scores above 0.

A word on this clone: The antigen it binds to is not known. No per-base quality is available; no much larger clone lies one base away.

Donors formed part of the validation cohort, which comprised some 120 subjects and was distinct from the first cohort of under 850 subjects. Including cysteine and valine, the CDR3 has 14 amino acids. Only CDR3 DNA remains: 42 bases, in frame from the first base. Looking up the germline V gene yields CDR1 MNHNS and CDR2 SASEGT. Between the V and J ends, shortened by 4 bases and 6 bases respectively, the junction contains 16 bases. The library was prepared using the immunoSEQ multiplex PCR assay. From the authors' description of their analysis: A statistical classification framework was developed to diagnose cytomegalovirus status using the catalog of TCR beta chain sequences. This immuneACCESS table, as held by TCRdb, lists in-frame sequences with V and J called but not all clones. Of the missing ones, under half trace to an unresolved V gene in checked studies; the others have no known cause. V and J calls and clone size are copied from that table; D and trimming were computed from the DNA. This sample lists about 150,000 clones; 70% to 90% were detected once. The ten largest make up roughly 3% of the sample.

The TCR was taken from a man younger than 35 in good health and CMV-seronegative. This sequence uses TRBV6-1 and TRBJ2-7, with the D gene call left open. The specimen was PBMCs. The CDR3 sequence is CASSALLDTPEQYV. The nucleotides read TGTGCCAGCAGTGCCCTCTTAGACACCCCCGAGCAGTACGTC.